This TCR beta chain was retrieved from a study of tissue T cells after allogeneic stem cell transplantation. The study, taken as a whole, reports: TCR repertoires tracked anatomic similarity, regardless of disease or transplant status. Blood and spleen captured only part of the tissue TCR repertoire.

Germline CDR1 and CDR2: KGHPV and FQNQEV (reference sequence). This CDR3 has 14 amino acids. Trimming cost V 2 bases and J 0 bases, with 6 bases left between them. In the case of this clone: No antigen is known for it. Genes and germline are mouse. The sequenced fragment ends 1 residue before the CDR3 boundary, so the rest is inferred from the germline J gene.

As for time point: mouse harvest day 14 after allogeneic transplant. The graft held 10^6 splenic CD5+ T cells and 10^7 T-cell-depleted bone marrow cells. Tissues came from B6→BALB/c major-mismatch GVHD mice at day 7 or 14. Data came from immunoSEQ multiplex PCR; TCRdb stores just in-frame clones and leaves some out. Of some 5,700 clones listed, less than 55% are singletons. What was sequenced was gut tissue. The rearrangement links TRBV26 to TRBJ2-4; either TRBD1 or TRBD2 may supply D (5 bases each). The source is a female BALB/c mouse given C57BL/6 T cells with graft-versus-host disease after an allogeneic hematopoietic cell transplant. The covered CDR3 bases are TGTGCCAGCAGTCTGGGGGCTAGTCAAAACACCTTGTAC. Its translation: CASSLGASQNTLY. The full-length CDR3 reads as CASSLGASQNTLYF.